This TCR gamma chain stems from a study of gamma delta lymphoproliferative disorders and STAT genes. V lost 8 bases and J lost 4; bases outside the gene matches: 6. This CDR3 is built from 12 residues. This clone is categorized as medium-sized (0.01 to 0.1%). Additional DNA sequences in this sample encode the identical CDR3. TCRdb reanalyzed the multiplex PCR reads using CATT. The sample consists of roughly 2,200 gamma-chain clones, 9.8% of them appearing once. The receptor sequences were amplified from genomic DNA of peripheral blood mononuclear cells. Material: blood. The chain employs TRGV10 and TRGJ1 or TRGJ2. As TCRdb names no J gene, one was assigned here on the basis of a DNA match to germline. TRGV10 is an ORF, and what it does is uncertain. This sequence was found in a human donor with gamma-delta T-cell large granular lymphocyte leukemia. In DNA form, the CDR3 reads TGTGCTGCGTGGGATTCATATTATAAGAAACTCTTT. As protein: CAAWDSYYKKLF.